The entry below describes one T cell receptor (beta chain). The V gene's germline CDR1 is LNHNV and CDR2 YYDKDF (reference sequence). Trimming removed 1 base at V and 4 bases at J, with 5 bases between. This CDR3 spans 13 amino acids. Clones were read by immunoSEQ multiplex PCR, and TCRdb kept only the in-frame ones, dropping some. Counted here are 2 million to 3 million clones, 80% to 95% occurring once; the ten biggest clones make up about 0.38%. This record belongs to a study of shared clonotypes between healthy human individuals. The chain links TRBV15 to TRBJ1-5; D is uncertain. Sample: naive CD4+ T cells from PBMCs. Subset reported: CD45RA+ positively selected. The sequence was collected from a man between 18 and 29 years old in good health. Some clones in this sample may be carry-over from other donors' samples. DNA for the CDR3: TGTGCCACCAGCAGAGGGCCTAATCAGCCCCAGCATTTT. Residues: CATSRGPNQPQHF.